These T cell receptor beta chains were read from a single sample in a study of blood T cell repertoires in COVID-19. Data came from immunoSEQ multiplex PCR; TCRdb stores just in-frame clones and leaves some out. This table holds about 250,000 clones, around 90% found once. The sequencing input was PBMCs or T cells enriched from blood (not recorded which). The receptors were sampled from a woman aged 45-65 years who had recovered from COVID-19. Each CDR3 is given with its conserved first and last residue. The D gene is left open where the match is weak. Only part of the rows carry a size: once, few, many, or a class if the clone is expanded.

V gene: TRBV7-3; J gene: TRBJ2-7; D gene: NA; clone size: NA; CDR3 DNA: TGTGCCAGCAGCCTCCCGAGAAACGGGGACGAGCAGTACTTC; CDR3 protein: CASSLPRNGDEQYF
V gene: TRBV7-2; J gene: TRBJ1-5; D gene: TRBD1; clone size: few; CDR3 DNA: TGTGCCAGCAACCCAGGGGGATATAGCAATCAGCCCCAGCATTTT; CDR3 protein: CASNPGGYSNQPQHF
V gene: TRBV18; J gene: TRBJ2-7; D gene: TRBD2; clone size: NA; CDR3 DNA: TGTGCCAGCCGTCGGAATAGCGGGGGAACCTACGAGCAGTACTTC; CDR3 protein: CASRRNSGGTYEQYF
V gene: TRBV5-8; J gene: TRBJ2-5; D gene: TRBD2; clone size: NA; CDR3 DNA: TGTGCCAGCAGCGCCCTACTAGCGGGAGTTGAGACCCAGTACTTC; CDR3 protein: CASSALLAGVETQYF
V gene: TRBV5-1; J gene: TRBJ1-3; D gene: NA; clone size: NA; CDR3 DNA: TGCGCCAGCAGCTTTTCAGCGGACTCTGGAAACACCATATATTTT; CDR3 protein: CASSFSADSGNTIYF
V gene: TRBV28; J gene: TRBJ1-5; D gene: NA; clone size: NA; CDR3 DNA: TGTGCCAGCAGTTTCGAGACAACAAATCAGCCCCAGCATTTT; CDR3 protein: CASSFETTNQPQHF
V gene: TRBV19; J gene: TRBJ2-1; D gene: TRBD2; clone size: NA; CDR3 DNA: TGTGCCAGTAGTACCCCGGGGGGGGCCCTAATCAATGAGCAGTTCTTC; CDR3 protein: CASSTPGGALINEQFF
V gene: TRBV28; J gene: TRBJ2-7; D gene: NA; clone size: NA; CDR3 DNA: TGTGCCAGCAGTTTGAGGCGGGTTGGGTCCTACGAGCAGTACTTC; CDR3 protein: CASSLRRVGSYEQYF
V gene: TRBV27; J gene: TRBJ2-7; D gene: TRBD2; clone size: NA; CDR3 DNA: TGTGCCAGCAGTTTATTTGCTAGCGGGAGCTCCTACGAGCAGTACTTC; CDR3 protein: CASSLFASGSSYEQYF
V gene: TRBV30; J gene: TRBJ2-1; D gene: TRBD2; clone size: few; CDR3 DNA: TGTGCCGCGACGGGGGGGAGCTCCTACAATGAGCAGTTCTTC; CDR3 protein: CAATGGSSYNEQFF
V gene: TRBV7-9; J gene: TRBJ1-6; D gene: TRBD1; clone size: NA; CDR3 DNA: TGTGCCAGCAGCGGACGGGACAGGGAAAGGAGTATTATACGCTCACCCCTCCACTTT; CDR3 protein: CASSGRDRERSIIRSPLHF
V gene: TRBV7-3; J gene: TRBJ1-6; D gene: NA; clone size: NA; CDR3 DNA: TGTGCCAGCAGCAGACAGCCTAGTGGTTCACCCCTCCACTTT; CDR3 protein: CASSRQPSGSPLHF
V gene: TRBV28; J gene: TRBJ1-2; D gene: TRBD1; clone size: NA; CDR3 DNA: TGTGCCAGCAGTTCCCCACAGGGGGCGCAAGGCGGCTACACCTTC; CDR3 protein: CASSSPQGAQGGYTF
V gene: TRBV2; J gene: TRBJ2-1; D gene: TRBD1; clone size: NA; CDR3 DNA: TGTGCCAGCAGTTCAGACAGGGCTGGGGCATCCCGGCAGTTCTTC; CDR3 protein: CASSSDRAGASRQFF
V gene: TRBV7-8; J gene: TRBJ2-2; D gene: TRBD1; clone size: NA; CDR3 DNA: TGTGCCAGCAGCCGAGCTAGGACAGGGGGAAACACCGGGGAGCTGTTTTTT; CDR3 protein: CASSRARTGGNTGELFF
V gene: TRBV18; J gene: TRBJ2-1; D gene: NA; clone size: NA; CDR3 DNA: TGTGCCAGCTCACCGCAAGAAACGAGCAAGTTCTTC; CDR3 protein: CASSPQETSKFF
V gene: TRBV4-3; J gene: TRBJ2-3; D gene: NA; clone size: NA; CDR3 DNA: TGCGCCAGCAGCCAAGATAAGGGGTTGGTAGGCGGTACGCAGTATTTT; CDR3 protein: CASSQDKGLVGGTQYF
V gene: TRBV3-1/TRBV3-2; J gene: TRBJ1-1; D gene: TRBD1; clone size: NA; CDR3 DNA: TGTGCCAGCAGCCACCCGATTGGGGACAGGGCGGACACTGAAGCTTTCTTT; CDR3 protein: CASSHPIGDRADTEAFF
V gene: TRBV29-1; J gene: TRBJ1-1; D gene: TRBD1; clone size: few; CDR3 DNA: TGCAGCGTATCACAGGGGCAGAGGAACACTGAAGCTTTCTTT; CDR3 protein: CSVSQGQRNTEAFF
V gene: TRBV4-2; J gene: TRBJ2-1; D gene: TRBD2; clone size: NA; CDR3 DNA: TGTGCCAGCAGCCAAGAGCCTAGCGGGAGCTCCTACAATGAGCAGTTCTTC; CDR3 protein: CASSQEPSGSSYNEQFF
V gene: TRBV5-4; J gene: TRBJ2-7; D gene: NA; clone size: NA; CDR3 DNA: TGTGCCAGCAGCCCGAGCGGCGGCACCTACGAGCAGTACTTC; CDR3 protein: CASSPSGGTYEQYF
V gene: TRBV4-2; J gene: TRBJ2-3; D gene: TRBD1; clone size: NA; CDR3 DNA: TGTGCCAGCAGGACTACCGACGGGACAGGCACAGATACGCAGTATTTT; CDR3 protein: CASRTTDGTGTDTQYF
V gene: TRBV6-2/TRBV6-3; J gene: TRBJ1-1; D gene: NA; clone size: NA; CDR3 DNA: TGTGCCAGCAGTCGAGGTGTTATTCCTGAAGCTTTCTTT; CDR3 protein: CASSRGVIPEAFF
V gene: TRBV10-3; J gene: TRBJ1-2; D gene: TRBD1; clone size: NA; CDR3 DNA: TGTGCCATCAGTGGGACAGGAGATGGCTACACCTTC; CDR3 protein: CAISGTGDGYTF
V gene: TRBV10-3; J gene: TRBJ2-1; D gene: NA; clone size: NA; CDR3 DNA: TGTGCCACCGGGACTTCCTCCTACAATGAGCAGTTCTTC; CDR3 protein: CATGTSSYNEQFF
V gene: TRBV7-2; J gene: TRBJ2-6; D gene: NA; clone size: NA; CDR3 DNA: TGTGCCTCAGCGGGCCTCTCTGGGGCCAACGTCCTGACTTTC; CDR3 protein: CASAGLSGANVLTF
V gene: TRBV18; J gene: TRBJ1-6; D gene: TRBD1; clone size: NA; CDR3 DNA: TGTGCCAGCTCACCTCAGACAGGGGTGGCACCCCTCCACTTT; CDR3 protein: CASSPQTGVAPLHF
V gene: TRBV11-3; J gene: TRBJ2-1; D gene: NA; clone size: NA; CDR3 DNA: TGTGCCAGCAGCTATAGCGGCAATGAGCAGTTCTTC; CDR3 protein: CASSYSGNEQFF
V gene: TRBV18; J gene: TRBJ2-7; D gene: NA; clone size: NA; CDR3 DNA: TGTGCCAGCTCACCACGGGAGGCCGAGCAGTACTTC; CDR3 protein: CASSPREAEQYF
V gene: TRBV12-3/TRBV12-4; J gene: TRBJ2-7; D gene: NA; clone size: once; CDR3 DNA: TGTGCCAGCACAGACGGACGGGGCTACGAGCAGTACTTC; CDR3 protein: CASTDGRGYEQYF
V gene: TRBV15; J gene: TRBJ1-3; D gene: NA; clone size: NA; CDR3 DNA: TGTGCCACCGAGGCAGGGAACTCTGGAAACACCATATATTTT; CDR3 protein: CATEAGNSGNTIYF
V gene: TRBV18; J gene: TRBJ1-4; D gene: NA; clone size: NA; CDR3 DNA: TGTGCCAGCTCACCATCTTACGTTAGTGAAAAACTGTTTTTT; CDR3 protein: CASSPSYVSEKLFF
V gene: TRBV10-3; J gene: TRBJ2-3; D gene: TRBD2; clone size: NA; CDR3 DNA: TGTGCCATCAGTGGGGGTAGCGGGAGCACAGATACGCAGTATTTT; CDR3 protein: CAISGGSGSTDTQYF
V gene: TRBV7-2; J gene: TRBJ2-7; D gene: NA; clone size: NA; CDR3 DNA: TGTGCCAGCAGCTTAGGACAGAACTTCCTCGAGCAGTACTTC; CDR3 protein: CASSLGQNFLEQYF
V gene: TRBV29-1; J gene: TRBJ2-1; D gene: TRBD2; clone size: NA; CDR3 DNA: TGCAGCGTTGAACCTGCGGGAGAGTACAATGAGCAGTTCTTC; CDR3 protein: CSVEPAGEYNEQFF
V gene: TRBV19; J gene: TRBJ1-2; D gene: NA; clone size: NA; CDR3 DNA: TGTGCCAGTAGTCACAATTATGGCTACACCTTC; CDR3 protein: CASSHNYGYTF
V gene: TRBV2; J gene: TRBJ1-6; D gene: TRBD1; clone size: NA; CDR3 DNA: TGTGCCAGCAGTGACCGGGACAGTTATAATTCACCCCTCCACTTT; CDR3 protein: CASSDRDSYNSPLHF
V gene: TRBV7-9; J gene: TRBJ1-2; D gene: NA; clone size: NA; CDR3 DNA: TGTGCCAGCAGCTCCGACGGACAGAATTATGGCTACACCTTC; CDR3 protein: CASSSDGQNYGYTF
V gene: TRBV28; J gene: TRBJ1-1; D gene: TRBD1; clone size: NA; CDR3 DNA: TGTGCCAGCAGCCCGTGGACAGGGCCTGAAGCTTTCTTT; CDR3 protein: CASSPWTGPEAFF
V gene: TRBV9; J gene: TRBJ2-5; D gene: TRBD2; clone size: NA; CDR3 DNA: TGTGCCAGCAGCGTAGTAGGGGGGACTAGTTATGAGACCCAGTACTTC; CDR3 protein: CASSVVGGTSYETQYF
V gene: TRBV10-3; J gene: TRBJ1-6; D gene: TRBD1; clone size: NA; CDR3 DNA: TGTGCCATCAGTGATCTGGGACAGGGGAATTCACCCCTCCACTTT; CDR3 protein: CAISDLGQGNSPLHF
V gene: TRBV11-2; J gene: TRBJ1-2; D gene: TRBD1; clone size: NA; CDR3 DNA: TGTGCCAGCAGCTCGGACAGGGGTGGCTATGGCTACACCTTC; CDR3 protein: CASSSDRGGYGYTF